The subject of this entry is one TCR beta chain. Its cognate antigen has yet to be identified. The record has no base qualities; no much larger clone is one base away. Enrolling through a virtual design, the prospective study's participants ranged in age from roughly 18 to 89 years and lived across roughly 23 United States geographic areas. In the prospective study, participants were assigned to cohorts based on the clinical history participants reported in a screening survey and a study questionnaire. For ImmuneRACE Cohort 3, a participant was defined as recovered based on two consecutive negative NP/OP PCR tests, clearance by a healthcare professional, or resolution of symptoms. Each participant in the prospective study had whole blood, serum and a nasopharyngeal or oropharyngeal swab collected by mobile phlebotomists. Participants in the prospective study had the option to provide additional blood draws and questionnaires over a 2-month period. Before DNA extraction, blood samples from the prospective study were shipped at room temperature or frozen.

The CDR3 measures 15 amino acids from cysteine to phenylalanine. The kept DNA is CDR3 alone, 45 bases in frame from the first base. The junction shows trimming of 5 bases on V and 1 base on J, and the gene matches do not reach 6 bases of it. For CDR1 and CDR2, the germline V gene lists MNHEY and SVGEGT. TCRbeta CDR3 regions were amplified from genomic DNA using the immunoSEQ Assay, a bias-controlled multiplex PCR. On the authors' methods: The number of nucleated cells in each sample was estimated from the amplification of reference gene primers within the assay. To quantify the absolute abundance of each unique TCRbeta CDR3 rearrangement, sequence reads were collapsed and filtered. For each sample, productive Simpson clonality was calculated by taking the square root of Simpson's diversity index across productive rearrangements. Not all clones reach the TCRdb copy of this immuneACCESS table, which keeps in-frame sequences only. Checked studies attribute under half of the gap to unresolved V genes and leave the rest unexplained. That table gives V, J and clone size, and the DNA gave D and trimming. The sample table contains some 330,000 clones; only one count was recorded for 65% to 90% of them. Clones ranked in the top ten supply about 4% of the sample.

The data were taken from a study of blood T cell repertoires in COVID-19 (dated by TCRdb to 2018 to 2020). For the study in its entirety: Samples from collaborators originated in the United States, Italy and Spain and spanned both the acute and convalescent phases of COVID-19. The material from the prospective study consisted of cDNA or gDNA derived from T cells, B-cell-depleted T cells, or PBMCs. Deeply sampled blood TCRbeta repertoires from subjects exposed to, actively infected with, or recovered from COVID-19 were included in the dataset. The repertoires were released in a freely available public database meant as a resource for research on the immune response to SARS-CoV-2. The samples were drawn from the first 160 participants of the ongoing ImmuneRACE study and from over 950 subjects provided by 6 global collaborators. A de-identified subject ID, COVID-19 status, age in years and sex were almost always included in the sample metadata. HLA class I and class II types, where available, came from metadata supplied by the sample provider rather than from assay-based typing. Study-wide conclusions, independent of this receptor: The quantity of clinical and demographic metadata differed by source and by participant and was supplied without curation.

The sample consisted of PBMCs or T cells enriched from blood (not recorded which). The chain was built from TRBV6-2 or TRBV6-3 and TRBJ2-7; TRBD1 lines up with 9 middle nucleotides. The receptor was derived from a man aged 25 to 45 who had recovered from COVID-19. CDR3 loop: CASSIQGAFSYEQYF. At the DNA level, the sequence is TGTGCCAGCAGTATACAGGGGGCATTTTCCTACGAGCAGTACTTC.